This TCR beta chain was obtained from a study of blood T cell repertoires in COVID-19. Study-wide context: The study counted Cohort 3 donors as recovered given two negative PCRs, clearance, or symptom resolution. PBMCs, B-cell-depleted T cells, or T cells provided the cDNA or gDNA that made up the material.

Enrollees, roughly 18 to 90 years old, lived in 25 or so US areas. Data came from immunoSEQ multiplex PCR; TCRdb stores just in-frame clones and leaves some out. The sample has hundreds of thousands of clones; about 90% are singletons. The CDR3 spans 17 residues. V shed 7 bases and J 2 bases; nucleotides not matched to a gene: 14. Germline CDR1 MDHEN, CDR2 SYDVKM. The sample was PBMCs or T cells enriched from blood (not recorded which). The chain joins TRBV28 to TRBJ1-2, with 9 bases lining up with TRBD1. The sequence came from a woman aged 45-59 years in a cohort exposed to, infected with or recovered from COVID-19 (not recorded which). The CDR3 loop reads CASILNAGTGLNYGYTF. CDR3 bases: TGTGCCAGCATACTGAACGCCGGGACAGGGTTAAACTATGGCTACACCTTC.